This TCR beta chain was obtained from a study of CD8 T cells in Susac syndrome (dated by TCRdb to between 2018 and 2020). Background for the entire study: Repertoire sequencing was used to test whether CD8+ T cell activation and differentiation in Susac syndrome was antigen driven.

RNA was extracted using the RNeasy kit, and roughly 0.5 to 1 ug of the RNA was reverse transcribed with random hexamers. The immunoSEQ multiplex PCR assay, which covers 54 Vbeta and 13 Jbeta segments, was used to amplify TCR beta CDR3 regions. To correct PCR amplification bias, a synthetic template baseline was used for both primer optimization and computational correction. Regarding the original processing steps: Reads were assigned to V, D and J genes according to IMGT and analyzed in immunoSEQ Analyzer, with only productive sequences retained. Clonality was calculated as one minus the Shannon entropy normalized by log2 of the number of productive unique sequences. For each patient and control, public and private clones were evaluated among the 100 most prevalent clones. Clones were defined as Susac-specific if absent from the healthy and MS cohorts, from 1052 published viral clones and from other ImmuneACCESS disease sequences. Using fastp trimming at Q25 and MiXCR clonotype assembly, TCRdb reanalyzed the public sequencing data and kept in-frame beta chains. Rows with a matching CDR3 protein are joined into one entry that keeps the most common DNA and genes. The V and J calls and clone size come from TCRdb's table, not from the authors' own analysis. The sample table records 200,000 or so distinct CDR3 sequences; roughly 95% of these occur just once. The ten most abundant clones make up around 0.093% of the sample.

As to this clonotype: It lacks a known antigen. Qualities for individual bases were not recorded, and no much larger clone is one base off.

Peripheral blood CD8+ and CD4+ T cells from healthy donors, Susac syndrome patients and multiple sclerosis patients were profiled by high-throughput TCR beta sequencing. The multiple sclerosis controls were treatment-naive patients who had stable or active relapsing-remitting disease and met the revised McDonald criteria. Bulk CD8+ and CD4+ T cells were purified by magnetic negative isolation, while CD8+ TEMRA cells were enriched using FACS. Blood was collected in EDTA tubes and processed within 24 hours, with PBMCs isolated through density gradient centrifugation. PBMCs intended for TCR sequencing were cryopreserved in liquid nitrogen and were subsequently thawed in a 37 degrees C water bath. The sorted or isolated CD4+, CD8+ and CD8+ TEMRA cells had a purity of 90% or higher. Study-level results and caveats: The number of individuals in the TCR sequencing and HLA analysis was acknowledged as relatively small.

This TCR was sampled from a human donor with multiple sclerosis. The sample was CD4+ T cells from PBMCs.

The CDR3 amino acid sequence is: CASSPRQGGMNTEAFF. The DNA sequence is TGCGCCAGCAGCCCCCGGCAGGGAGGAATGAACACTGAAGCTTTCTTT. The chain is assembled from TRBV5-1 and TRBJ1-1, and the D gene may be TRBD1, 5 bases matching. From the cysteine up to the phenylalanine, the CDR3 has a length of 16 residues. The retained sequence is limited to the CDR3, 48 bases, with the frame set at the first base. Sequences SGHRS (CDR1) and YFSETQ (CDR2) are obtained from the germline V gene. The germline ends are 16 bases apart after V is trimmed by 4 bases and J by 0 bases. Beyond the CDR3, the reference TRBV5-1 and TRBJ1-1 genes provide the residues; the full variable domain reads: KAGVTQTPRYLIKTRGQQVTLSCSPISGHRSVSWYQQTPGQGLQFLFEYFSETQRNKGNFPGRFSGRQFSNSRSEMNVSTLELGDSALYLCASSPRQGGMNTEAFFGQGTRLTVV.